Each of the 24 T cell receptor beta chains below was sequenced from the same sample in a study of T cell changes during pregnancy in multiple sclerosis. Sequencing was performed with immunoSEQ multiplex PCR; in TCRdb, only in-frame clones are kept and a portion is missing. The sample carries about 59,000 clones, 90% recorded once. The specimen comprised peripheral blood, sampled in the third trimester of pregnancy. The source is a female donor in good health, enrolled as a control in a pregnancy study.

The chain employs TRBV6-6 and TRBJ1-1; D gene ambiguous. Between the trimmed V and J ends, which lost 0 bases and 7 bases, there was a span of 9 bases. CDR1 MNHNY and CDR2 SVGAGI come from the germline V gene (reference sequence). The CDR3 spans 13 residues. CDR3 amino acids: CASSYSAGFEAFF. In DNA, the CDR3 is TGTGCCAGCAGTTACTCGGCGGGCTTTGAAGCTTTCTTT.

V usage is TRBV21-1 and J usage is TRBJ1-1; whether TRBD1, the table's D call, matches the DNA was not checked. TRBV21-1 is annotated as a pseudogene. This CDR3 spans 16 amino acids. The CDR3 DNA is TGTGCCAGCAGCACAAGGACAGCAATATGGAACACTGAAGCTTTCTTT. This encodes CASSTRTAIWNTEAFF.

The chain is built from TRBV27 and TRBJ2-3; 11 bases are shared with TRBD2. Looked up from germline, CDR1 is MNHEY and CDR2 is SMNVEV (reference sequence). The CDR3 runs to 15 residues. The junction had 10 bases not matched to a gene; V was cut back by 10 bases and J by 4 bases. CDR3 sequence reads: CATSPSGGIPDTQYF. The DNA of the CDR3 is TGTGCCACCTCCCCTAGCGGGGGGATACCAGATACGCAGTATTTT.

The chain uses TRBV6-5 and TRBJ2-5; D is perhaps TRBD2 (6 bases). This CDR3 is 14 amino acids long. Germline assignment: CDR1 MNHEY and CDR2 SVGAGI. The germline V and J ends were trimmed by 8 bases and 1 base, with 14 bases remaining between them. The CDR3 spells CASPVAGCQETQYF. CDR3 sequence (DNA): TGTGCCAGCCCCGTGGCGGGGTGCCAAGAGACCCAGTACTTC.

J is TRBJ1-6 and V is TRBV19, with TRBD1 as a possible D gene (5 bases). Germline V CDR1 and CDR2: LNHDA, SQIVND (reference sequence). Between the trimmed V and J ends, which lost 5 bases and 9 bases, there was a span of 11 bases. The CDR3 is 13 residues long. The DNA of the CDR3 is TGTGCCAGTAGTCCCGGGGGGGTTTCACCCCTCCACTTT. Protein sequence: CASSPGGVSPLHF.

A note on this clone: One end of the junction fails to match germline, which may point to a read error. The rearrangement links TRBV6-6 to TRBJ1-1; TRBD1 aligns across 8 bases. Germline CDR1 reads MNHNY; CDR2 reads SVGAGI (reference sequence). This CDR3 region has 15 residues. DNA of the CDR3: TGTGCCAGCAGTCCCGGGACAGGCTTGAAAACTGAAGCTTTCTTT. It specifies CASSPGTGLKTEAFF.

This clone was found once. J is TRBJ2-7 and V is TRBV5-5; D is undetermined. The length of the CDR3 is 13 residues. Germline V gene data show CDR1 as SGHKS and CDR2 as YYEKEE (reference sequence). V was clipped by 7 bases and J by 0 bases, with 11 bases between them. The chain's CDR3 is CASLIADSYEQYF. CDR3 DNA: TGTGCCAGCCTAATCGCCGACTCCTACGAGCAGTACTTC.

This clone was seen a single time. CDR3 in amino acids: CASSPLASASYEQYF. The CDR3 DNA reads TGTGCCAGTAGCCCCCTGGCTAGCGCCTCCTACGAGCAGTACTTC. The chain joins TRBV19 to TRBJ2-7; D perhaps matches TRBD2 (6 bases). V gave up 6 bases and J gave up 0 bases, with 15 bases separating them. Germline V gene lookup returns CDR1 LNHDA and CDR2 SQIVND (reference sequence). The CDR3 totals 15 residues. Drawing the rest from reference TRBV19 and TRBJ2-7, the complete variable domain is DGGITQSPKYLFRKEGQNVTLSCEQNLNHDAMYWYRQDPGQGLRLIYYSQIVNDFQKGDIAEGYSVSREKKESFPLTVTSAQKNPTAFYLCASSPLASASYEQYFGPGTRLTVT.

CDR3 sequence reads: CAWSVRGNGYTF. DNA of the CDR3: TGTGCCTGGAGTGTACGGGGGAATGGCTACACCTTC. The V call is TRBV30, the J call TRBJ1-2; D might be TRBD1 (5 bases). The CDR3 extends over 12 amino acids. The V end lost 0 bases, the J end lost 6 bases, and 8 bases lay between the germline ends. The germline gives CDR1 GTSNPN, CDR2 SVGIG (reference sequence).

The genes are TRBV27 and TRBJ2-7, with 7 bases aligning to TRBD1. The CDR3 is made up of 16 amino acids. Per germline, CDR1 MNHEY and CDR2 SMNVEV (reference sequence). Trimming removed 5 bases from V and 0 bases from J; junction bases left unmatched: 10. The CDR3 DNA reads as TGTGCCAGCAGTCCCACGACAGGGCGGTTCTCCTACGAGCAGTACTTC. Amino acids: CASSPTTGRFSYEQYF.

This CDR3 is CASSPREETQYF. Here the CDR3 DNA reads TGTGCCAGCAGTCCCCGAGAAGAGACCCAGTACTTC. The chain recombines TRBV28 with TRBJ2-5, with D hard to call. The V end lost 5 bases, the J end lost 3 bases, and 7 bases lay between the germline ends. The CDR3 sequence is 12 residues long. Germline assignment: CDR1 MDHEN and CDR2 SYDVKM.

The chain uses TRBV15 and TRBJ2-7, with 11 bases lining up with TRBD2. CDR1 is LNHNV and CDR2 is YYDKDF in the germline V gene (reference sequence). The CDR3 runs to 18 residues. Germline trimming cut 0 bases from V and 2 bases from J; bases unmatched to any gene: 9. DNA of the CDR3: TGTGCCACCAGCAGAGAGGCCCCGGGACTAGCGGCTACCTACGAGCAGTACTTC. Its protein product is CATSREAPGLAATYEQYF.

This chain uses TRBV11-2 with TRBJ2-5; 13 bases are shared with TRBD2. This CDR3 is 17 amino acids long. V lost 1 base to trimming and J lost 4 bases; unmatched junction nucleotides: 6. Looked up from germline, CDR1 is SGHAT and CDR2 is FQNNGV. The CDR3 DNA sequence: TGTGCCAGCAGCTTAGGAAAGACTAGCGGGGGGCCAGAGACCCAGTACTTC. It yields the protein CASSLGKTSGGPETQYF.

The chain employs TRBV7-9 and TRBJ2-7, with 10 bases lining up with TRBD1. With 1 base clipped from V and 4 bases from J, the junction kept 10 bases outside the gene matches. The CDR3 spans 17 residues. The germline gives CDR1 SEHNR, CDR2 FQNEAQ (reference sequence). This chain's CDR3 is CASSLDPGQGLVYEQYF. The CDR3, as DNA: TGTGCCAGCAGCTTAGACCCGGGACAGGGGCTGGTGTACGAGCAGTACTTC.

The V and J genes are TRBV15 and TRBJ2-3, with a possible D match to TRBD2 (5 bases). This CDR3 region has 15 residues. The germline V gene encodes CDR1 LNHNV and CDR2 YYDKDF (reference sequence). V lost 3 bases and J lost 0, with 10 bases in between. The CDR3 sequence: CATSSGTGSTDTQYF. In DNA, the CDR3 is TGTGCCACCAGCAGTGGCACGGGAAGCACAGATACGCAGTATTTT.

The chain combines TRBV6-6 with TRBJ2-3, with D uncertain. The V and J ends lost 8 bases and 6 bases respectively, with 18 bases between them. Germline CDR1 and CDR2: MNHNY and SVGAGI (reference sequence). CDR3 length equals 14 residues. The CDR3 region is CASEFKASVDTQYF. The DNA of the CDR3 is TGTGCCAGCGAGTTTAAGGCTAGTGTGGATACGCAGTATTTT.

The CDR3 DNA reads as TGTGCCAGCAGCTCCCTGACGGGGACCTACGAGCAGTACTTC. Protein product: CASSSLTGTYEQYF. The V and J genes are TRBV7-8 and TRBJ2-7; perhaps TRBD2 as D (5 bases). CDR1 is SGHVS and CDR2 is FQNEAQ in the germline V gene. The CDR3 consists of 14 residues. Between the trimmed V and J ends, which lost 4 bases and 2 bases, there was a span of 12 bases.

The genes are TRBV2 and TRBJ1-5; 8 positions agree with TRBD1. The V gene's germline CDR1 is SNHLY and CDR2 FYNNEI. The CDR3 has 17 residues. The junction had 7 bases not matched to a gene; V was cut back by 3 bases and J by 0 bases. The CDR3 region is CASSDGQGKYSNQPQHF. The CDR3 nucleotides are TGTGCCAGCAGTGATGGACAGGGTAAATATAGCAATCAGCCCCAGCATTTT. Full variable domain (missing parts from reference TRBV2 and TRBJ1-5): EPEVTQTPSHQVTQMGQEVILRCVPISNHLYFYWYRQILGQKVEFLVSFYNNEISEKSEIFDDQFSVERPDGSNFTLKIRSTKLEDSAMYFCASSDGQGKYSNQPQHFGDGTRLSIL.

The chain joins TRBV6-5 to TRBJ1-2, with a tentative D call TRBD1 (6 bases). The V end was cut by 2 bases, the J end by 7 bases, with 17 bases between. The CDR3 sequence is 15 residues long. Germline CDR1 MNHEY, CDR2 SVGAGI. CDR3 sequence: CASSYASHRDGGYTF. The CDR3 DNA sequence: TGTGCCAGCAGTTACGCTTCGCACAGGGACGGTGGCTACACCTTC.

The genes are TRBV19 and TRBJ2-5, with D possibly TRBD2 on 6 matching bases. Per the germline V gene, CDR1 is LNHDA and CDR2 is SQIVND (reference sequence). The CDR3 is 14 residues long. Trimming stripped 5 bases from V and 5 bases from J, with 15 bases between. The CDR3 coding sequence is TGTGCCAGTAGTGTTCGACTAGGATCGGAGACCCAGTACTTC. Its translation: CASSVRLGSETQYF.

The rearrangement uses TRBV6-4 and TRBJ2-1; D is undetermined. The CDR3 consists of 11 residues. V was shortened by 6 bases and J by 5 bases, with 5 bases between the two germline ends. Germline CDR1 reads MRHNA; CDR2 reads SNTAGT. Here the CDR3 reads CASSRNNEQFF. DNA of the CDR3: TGTGCCAGCAGCAGGAACAATGAGCAGTTCTTC.

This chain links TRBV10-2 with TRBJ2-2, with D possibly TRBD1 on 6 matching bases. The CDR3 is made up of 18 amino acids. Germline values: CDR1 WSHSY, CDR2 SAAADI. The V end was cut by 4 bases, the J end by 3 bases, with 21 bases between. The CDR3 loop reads CASSAVGARVAHTGELFF. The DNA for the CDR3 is TGCGCCAGCAGTGCAGTGGGGGCGCGGGTCGCCCACACCGGGGAGCTGTTTTTT.

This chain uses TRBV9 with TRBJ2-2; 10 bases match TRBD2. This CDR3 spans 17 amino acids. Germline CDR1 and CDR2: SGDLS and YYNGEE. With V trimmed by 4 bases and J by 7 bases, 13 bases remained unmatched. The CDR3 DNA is TGTGCCAGCAGCACCGGGGGTCTAGCGGGAGTAGGCGGGGAGCTGTTTTTT. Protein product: CASSTGGLAGVGGELFF.

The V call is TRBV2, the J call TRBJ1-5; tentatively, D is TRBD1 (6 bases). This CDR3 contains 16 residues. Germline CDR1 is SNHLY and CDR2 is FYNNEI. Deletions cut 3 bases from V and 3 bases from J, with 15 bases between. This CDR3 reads CASSDSDSSYNQPQHF. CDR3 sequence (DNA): TGTGCCAGCAGTGACTCGGACAGTAGCTACAATCAGCCCCAGCATTTT.